The entry that follows covers one TCR beta chain sequence. The data derive from a study of blood T cell repertoires in COVID-19. There are 13 residues in the CDR3. V trimming: 8 bases; J trimming: 4 bases; junction bases outside the gene matches: 2. TCRdb's table, derived via immunoSEQ multiplex PCR, lists solely in-frame clones and lacks some. The sample shows about 180,000 clones, 80% to 90% of them seen only once. This receptor was identified in a human donor with active or convalescent COVID-19. The donor label of this sample is uncertain. This chain uses TRBV12-3 or TRBV12-4 with TRBJ2-1; 10 bases are shared with TRBD1. The specimen was peripheral blood. The CDR3 reads CASGDRGYNEQFF. For the CDR3, the DNA is TGTGCCAGCGGGGACAGGGGATACAATGAGCAGTTCTTC.